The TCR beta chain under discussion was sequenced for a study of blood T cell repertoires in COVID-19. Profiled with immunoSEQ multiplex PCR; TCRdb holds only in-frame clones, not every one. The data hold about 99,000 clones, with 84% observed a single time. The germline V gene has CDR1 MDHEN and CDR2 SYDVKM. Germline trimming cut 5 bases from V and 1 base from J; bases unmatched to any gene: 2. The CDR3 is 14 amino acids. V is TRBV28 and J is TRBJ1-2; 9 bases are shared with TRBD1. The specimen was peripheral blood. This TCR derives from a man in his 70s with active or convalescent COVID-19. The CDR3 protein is CASSEGQGNYGYTF. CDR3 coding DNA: TGTGCCAGCAGTGAGGGACAGGGTAACTATGGCTACACCTTC.